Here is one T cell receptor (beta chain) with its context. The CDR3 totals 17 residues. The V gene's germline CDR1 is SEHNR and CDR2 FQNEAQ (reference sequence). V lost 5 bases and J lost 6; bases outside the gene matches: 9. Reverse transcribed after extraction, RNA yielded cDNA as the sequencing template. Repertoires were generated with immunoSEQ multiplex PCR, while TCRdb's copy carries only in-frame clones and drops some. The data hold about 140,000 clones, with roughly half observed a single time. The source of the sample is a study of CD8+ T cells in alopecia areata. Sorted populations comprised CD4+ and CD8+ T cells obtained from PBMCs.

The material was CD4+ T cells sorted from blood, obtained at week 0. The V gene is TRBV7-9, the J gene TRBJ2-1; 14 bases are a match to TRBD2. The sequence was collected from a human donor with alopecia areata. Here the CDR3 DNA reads TGTGCCAGCAGCCCTAGACTAGCGGGAGGGCCCAGCAATGAGCAGTTCTTC. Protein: CASSPRLAGGPSNEQFF.